This T cell receptor beta chain was recovered during a study of shared clonotypes between healthy human individuals. Template for every sorted-subset replicate PCR totaled about 0.2 ug DNA, approximately 30,000 T cell genomes. The repertoire was sequenced with immunoSEQ multiplex PCR; TCRdb's copy has only in-frame clones and lacks some. The table includes about 2,200,000 clones, more than 85% detected once. Study-wide results and limits: For sorted subsets, rarefaction showed incomplete sequencing despite large depth. Sampling was confined to blood; repertoires within tissues likely differ. It was observed that roughly 5% of naive CD4 clonotypes were shared across a few donors.

This clone was seen once. What it recognizes is unknown. Naive CD8 cells were CD45RO-negative, positively selected for CCR7, excluding terminally differentiated effector memory CD45RA+ cells. CDR1 is SGHTA and CDR2 is FQGTGA in the germline V gene. Between the trimmed V and J ends, which lost 2 bases and 4 bases, there was a span of 12 bases. The CDR3 length is 15 residues. The chain combines TRBV7-3 with TRBJ2-1; weak D call: TRBD1 (5 bases). This receptor was taken from a man aged 18 to 35 in good health. Some clones in this sample may be carry-over from other donors' samples. Material for sequencing was naive CD8+ T cells from PBMCs. The CDR3 reads CASSLSGNVYNEQFF. Here the CDR3 DNA reads TGTGCCAGCAGCTTATCAGGGAACGTTTACAATGAGCAGTTCTTC.